The entry below gives a single T cell receptor (beta chain) sequence along with its context. Its antigen is unknown. The data derive from a study of monozygotic twins with inflammatory bowel disease. Study-wide findings and caveats: Other individuals had fewer clonotypes in common with IBD patients than with healthy twins, especially with disease activity.

With eight separate reactions per sample, the authors made cDNA. Template switching was used to attach UMIs, which incorporated a 6-nucleotide sample barcode. TCRdb reprocessed the 5' RACE reads; each CDR3 protein has one entry and no DNA is given. Its table lists approximately 400,000 distinct CDR3 sequences. Germline loops: CDR1 MDHEN, CDR2 SYDVKM. CDR3 length: 12 residues. Every donor provided one blood sample measuring less than 3 ml. The gene calls are TRBV28 and TRBJ2-2. Sequenced: blood. The sequence was obtained from a human donor with ulcerative colitis or Crohn's disease, or a healthy co-twin of an affected twin (not recorded which). The CDR3 region is CASRPNTGELFF.